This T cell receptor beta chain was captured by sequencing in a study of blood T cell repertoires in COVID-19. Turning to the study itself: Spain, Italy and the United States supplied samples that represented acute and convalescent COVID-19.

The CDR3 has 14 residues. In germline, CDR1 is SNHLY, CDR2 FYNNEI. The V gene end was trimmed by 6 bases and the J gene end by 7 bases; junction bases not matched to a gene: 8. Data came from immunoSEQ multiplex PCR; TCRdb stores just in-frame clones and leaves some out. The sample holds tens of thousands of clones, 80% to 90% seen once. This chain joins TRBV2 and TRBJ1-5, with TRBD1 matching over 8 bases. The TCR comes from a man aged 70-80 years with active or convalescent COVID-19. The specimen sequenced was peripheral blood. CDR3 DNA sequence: TGTGCCAGCAGAAGACAGGGGTTAGGACAGCCCCAGCATTTT. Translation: CASRRQGLGQPQHF.